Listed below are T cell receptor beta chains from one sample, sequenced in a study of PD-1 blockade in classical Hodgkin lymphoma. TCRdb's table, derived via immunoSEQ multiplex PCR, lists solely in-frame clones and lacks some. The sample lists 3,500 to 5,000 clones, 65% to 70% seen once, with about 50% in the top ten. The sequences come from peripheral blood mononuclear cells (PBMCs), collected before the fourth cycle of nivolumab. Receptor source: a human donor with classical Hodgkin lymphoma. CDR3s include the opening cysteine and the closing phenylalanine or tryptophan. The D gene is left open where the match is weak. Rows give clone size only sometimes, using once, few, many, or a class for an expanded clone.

DNA: TGTGCCAGCAGCTTAAATCCCGAAGGAACCTACGAGCAGTACTTC
CDR3: CASSLNPEGTYEQYF
J: TRBJ2-7
D: -
V: TRBV7-2
size: -

DNA: TGTGCCAGCAGCCTTGGACTAGCGGGAGGGAGGGACACAGATACGCAGTATTTT
CDR3: CASSLGLAGGRDTDTQYF
J: TRBJ2-3
D: TRBD2
V: TRBV7-2
size: -

DNA: TGCAGCGTCGCCGCGGATGGGGCCCCGAACACCGGGGAGCTGTTTTTT
CDR3: CSVAADGAPNTGELFF
J: TRBJ2-2
D: -
V: TRBV29-1
size: medium-sized

DNA: TGCGCCTCTTGTTCGACTAGCGGGTATGAGCAGTTCTTC
CDR3: CASCSTSGYEQFF
J: TRBJ2-1
D: TRBD2
V: TRBV5-1
size: few

DNA: TGTGCCAGTAAAGCCCGGGGCACTGAAGCTTTCTTT
CDR3: CASKARGTEAFF
J: TRBJ1-1
D: -
V: TRBV19
size: -

DNA: TGTGCCAGCAGTATATACGGCAATCAGCCCCAGCATTTT
CDR3: CASSIYGNQPQHF
J: TRBJ1-5
D: -
V: TRBV6-5
size: few

DNA: TGTGCCAGCAAGTCCGACAGGGTGGGCTCCTACGAGCAGTACTTC
CDR3: CASKSDRVGSYEQYF
J: TRBJ2-7
D: TRBD1
V: TRBV2
size: -

DNA: TGTGCCAGTAGCATTCAAGAGACCCAGTACTTC
CDR3: CASSIQETQYF
J: TRBJ2-5
D: -
V: TRBV19
size: -

DNA: TGTGCCAGTAGTACAACTAGCGGGAGCTACAATGAGCAGTTCTTC
CDR3: CASSTTSGSYNEQFF
J: TRBJ2-1
D: TRBD2
V: TRBV19
size: large

DNA: TGTGCCAGCAGTGAACGGTGGGGCACTGAAGCTTTCTTT
CDR3: CASSERWGTEAFF
J: TRBJ1-1
D: -
V: TRBV2
size: -

DNA: TGTGCCAGCAGTGATCACCCCGGGACAGCTTCCTACGAGCAGTACTTC
CDR3: CASSDHPGTASYEQYF
J: TRBJ2-7
D: TRBD1
V: TRBV6-1
size: -

DNA: TGTGCCAGCAGTTTATTGGAACTAAGCTTTCAAGATACGCAGTATTTT
CDR3: CASSLLELSFQDTQYF
J: TRBJ2-3
D: -
V: TRBV28
size: -

DNA: TGTGCCAGCATCCCCCGCGGGACAGGCAACTATGGCTACACCTTC
CDR3: CASIPRGTGNYGYTF
J: TRBJ1-2
D: TRBD1
V: TRBV6-1
size: -

DNA: TGTGCCAGCAGCCCACAGGGGGCCACCTACGAGCAGTACTTC
CDR3: CASSPQGATYEQYF
J: TRBJ2-7
D: TRBD1
V: TRBV7-6
size: -

DNA: TGCAGCGTTGGTGTAGGGAAAGGCGGGGAGCTGTTTTTT
CDR3: CSVGVGKGGELFF
J: TRBJ2-2
D: -
V: TRBV29-1
size: once

DNA: TGTGCCAGTAGTACACCGGGGCCGGGCAACAATCAGCCCCAGCATTTT
CDR3: CASSTPGPGNNQPQHF
J: TRBJ1-5
D: -
V: TRBV19
size: -

DNA: TGTGCCATCACCCAGGAAGGGACGGGGAACTATGGCTACACCTTC
CDR3: CAITQEGTGNYGYTF
J: TRBJ1-2
D: -
V: TRBV10-3
size: once

DNA: TGTGCCAGCCTTTCTAGAAGCTCCTACGAGCAGTACTTC
CDR3: CASLSRSSYEQYF
J: TRBJ2-7
D: -
V: TRBV2
size: -

DNA: TGTGCCAGCAGCCAACGGCCGCGGGACAGGGTGACTGAAGCTTTCTTT
CDR3: CASSQRPRDRVTEAFF
J: TRBJ1-1
D: TRBD1
V: TRBV5-6
size: once

DNA: TGTGCCAGCAGTTACTCAAGCCAGGGGCGAAACGATGGCTACACCTTC
CDR3: CASSYSSQGRNDGYTF
J: TRBJ1-2
D: -
V: TRBV6-6
size: -

DNA: TGTGCCAGCGGTTTAGGGACAGGATATAACCCGACCTATGGCTACACCTTC
CDR3: CASGLGTGYNPTYGYTF
J: TRBJ1-2
D: TRBD1
V: TRBV27
size: -

DNA: TGTGCCAGCAGCTTAGGGGCCAGAGACTACGAGCAGTACTTC
CDR3: CASSLGARDYEQYF
J: TRBJ2-7
D: -
V: TRBV7-9
size: -

DNA: TGTGCCAGCAGTTACTCCCTAGCGAACAATGAGCAGTTCTTC
CDR3: CASSYSLANNEQFF
J: TRBJ2-1
D: -
V: TRBV6-6
size: -

DNA: TGTGCCAGCAGTCCTTCATCGGGGACAGCATACAATGAGCAGTTCTTC
CDR3: CASSPSSGTAYNEQFF
J: TRBJ2-1
D: TRBD1
V: TRBV28
size: once

DNA: TGTGCCAGCAGTCCCCGCGGGATCACTGAAGCTTTCTTT
CDR3: CASSPRGITEAFF
J: TRBJ1-1
D: -
V: TRBV27
size: -

DNA: TGTGCCAGCAGCGATCAGGGAAACACTGAAGCTTTCTTT
CDR3: CASSDQGNTEAFF
J: TRBJ1-1
D: -
V: TRBV9
size: few

DNA: TGTGCCAGCAGTAACCCTGAGGGGGCCGGAACTGAAGCTTTCTTT
CDR3: CASSNPEGAGTEAFF
J: TRBJ1-1
D: TRBD1
V: TRBV28
size: -

DNA: TGTGCCAGTAGTATAGCGGGACAGACTAACACTGAAGCTTTCTTT
CDR3: CASSIAGQTNTEAFF
J: TRBJ1-1
D: TRBD1
V: TRBV19
size: -